This T cell receptor (beta chain) was sequenced in a study of T cells in narcolepsy (dated by TCRdb to between 2018 and 2020). In terms of the full investigation: Patients with narcolepsy type 1 or type 2 (NT1, NT2) were enrolled in the study together with healthy control donors. The study sought autoreactive T cells targeting hypocretin neuron self-antigens (hypocretin, TRIB2) in narcolepsy patients, using TCR Vbeta sequencing to track clonotypes in blood and CSF. Overall results and qualifications from the work: Numbers of sequenced blood memory CD4+ clonotypes were comparable, averaging approximately 38,000 in patients and approximately 34,000 in controls. Plots that compared CSF and blood CD4+ T cell clonotypes from the same patient highlighted HCRT-specific and TRIB2-specific autoreactive clonotypes. Autoreactive clonotypes were reported to be detected serially in the blood of the same patients and of different patients, but not in the blood of healthy controls. Certain blood memory CD4+ repertoires from patients and controls had no sequences that matched autoreactive T cell clones.

The method was the immunoSEQ multiplex PCR assay. TCRdb stores this immuneACCESS table with in-frame sequences only. Part of the clones is absent; in the studies checked, under half of the shortfall reflects unresolved V genes, and no reason is known for the rest. This sample gives around 22,000 clones in total; 81% of them show up just once. The top ten clones comprise 4% to 5% of the sample. Comment on this clone: Its antigen remains undetermined. No much larger clone exists at a distance of one base, and base qualities are not known.

Memory CD4+ T cells were sorted ex vivo from peripheral blood of narcolepsy patients and healthy controls for TCR Vbeta sequencing. The CDR3 goes from the cysteine to the phenylalanine over 17 residues. Only the CDR3 DNA is retained, 51 bases long and in frame from the first base. The germline V gene encodes CDR1 MGHRA and CDR2 YSYEKL. V lost 0 bases and J lost 4 bases; the stretch between them is 16 bases long. The sequence was collected from a human donor in good health. The rearrangement joined TRBV4-1 to TRBJ2-1; 5 matching bases give a weak D call of TRBD1. Sequences were obtained from memory (CD45RA-) CD4+ T cells from blood. Interpreted using the paper, the cell subset or site label stands for: memory T cells sorted ex vivo from peripheral blood. The CDR3 loop reads CASSQDPKGHSYNEQFF. The DNA sequence follows: TGCGCCAGCAGCCAAGACCCTAAAGGACATAGTTACAATGAGCAGTTCTTC.